This entry lists 5 T cell receptor beta chains sequenced from one sample in a study of cytomegalovirus exposure and HLA in healthy donors. The PCR employed 60 Vbeta primers together with 13 Jbeta primers. Here immunoSEQ multiplex PCR was the method, and the copy in TCRdb shows in-frame clones only, minus some. The table includes 80,000 or so clones, about 84% detected once. The sample was PBMCs. Receptors originate from a man aged 35 to 55 in good health and CMV-seronegative.

The J gene is TRBJ2-1, the V gene TRBV5-1, with 16 bases lining up with TRBD2. This CDR3 is built from 16 residues. The V segment lost 2 bases and the J segment 9 bases; nucleotides outside the gene matches: 5. The V gene's germline CDR1 is SGHRS and CDR2 YFSETQ. In DNA form, the CDR3 reads TGCGCCAGCAGCTTCGGGACTAGCGGGGGGGCGGGTGAGCAGTTCTTC. Its translation is CASSFGTSGGAGEQFF. The full variable domain, its missing parts supplied by reference TRBV5-1 and TRBJ2-1, is KAGVTQTPRYLIKTRGQQVTLSCSPISGHRSVSWYQQTPGQGLQFLFEYFSETQRNKGNFPGRFSGRQFSNSRSEMNVSTLELGDSALYLCASSFGTSGGAGEQFFGPGTRLTVL.

This clone was seen a handful of times. The CDR3 loop reads CASSLAFQETQYF. In DNA, the CDR3 is TGTGCCAGCAGCTTAGCCTTCCAAGAGACCCAGTACTTC. V usage is TRBV7-6 and J usage is TRBJ2-5; D is uncertain. CDR3 length: 13 amino acids. The germline V gene has CDR1 SGHVS and CDR2 FNYEAQ. V lost 0 bases and J lost 1, with 3 bases in between.

This clone is a singleton in its sample. The chain recombines TRBV20-1 with TRBJ1-1; the D gene is possibly TRBD1 (5 bases). Germline values: CDR1 DFQATT, CDR2 SNEGSKA (reference sequence). The CDR3 consists of 11 residues. Trimming pared 0 bases from V and 8 bases from J, leaving 7 bases between. The CDR3 region is CSARDQGEAFF. CDR3 nucleotides: TGCAGTGCTAGAGATCAGGGAGAAGCTTTCTTT.

This clone was counted once. The sample contains more than one DNA sequence encoding this CDR3. The V gene is TRBV7-2, the J gene TRBJ2-3, with D tentatively TRBD2 (6 bases). Germline V gene lookup returns CDR1 SGHTA and CDR2 FQGNSA. This CDR3 is built from 14 residues. V lost 1 base and J 2 bases, leaving 7 bases between the germline ends. CDR3 coding DNA: TGTGCCAGCAGCTTAGGCGGGGCCACAGATACGCAGTATTTT. Translating gives CASSLGGATDTQYF.

The rearrangement uses TRBV7-2 and TRBJ1-1, with D perhaps TRBD1 (5 bases). This CDR3 comprises 15 residues. Deletions cut 6 bases from V and 5 bases from J, with 19 bases between. The V gene's germline CDR1 is SGHTA and CDR2 FQGNSA. Here the CDR3 reads CASSSNMGLRTEAFF. CDR3 nucleotides: TGTGCCAGCAGTTCTAATATGGGGCTTAGGACTGAAGCTTTCTTT.